The clone carrying this TCR beta chain was recorded many times. Its specificity is unknown. Amplification targeted TCR beta CDR3 regions from RNA transcripts. A first-round RT-PCR of the TCR CDR3 used the HTBI primer set. One entry per CDR3 protein, called by TCRdb with MiXCR from the multiplex PCR reads. The repertoire includes hundreds of thousands of distinct CDR3 sequences, approximately 15% of them detected once, and less than 6% sits in the top ten. The sample originates from a study of T cells in Graves' hyperthyroidism and ophthalmopathy. Exclusions: uncontrolled infection, other autoimmune disease, pregnancy, lactation. Study conclusions and caveats: Separating ophthalmopathy from stable hyperthyroidism was achieved by a 13 V-J model.

The CDR3 extends over 16 amino acids. With 4 bases removed from V and 0 bases from J, the gap between germline ends came to 13 bases. The germline gives CDR1 SGHAT, CDR2 FQNNGV. The chain couples TRBV11-2 to TRBJ2-1; D is possibly TRBD2 (5 bases). The clonotype was recovered from a woman in her twenties or thirties with Graves' hyperthyroidism that later progressed to Graves' ophthalmopathy. Sequencing used blood. The CDR3 sequence is CASSSIASSSYNEQFF. CDR3 sequence (DNA): TGTGCCAGCAGCTCAATAGCGTCCAGCTCCTACAATGAGCAGTTCTTC. Together with reference TRBV11-2 and TRBJ2-1, the CDR3 gives the full variable domain: EAGVAQSPRYKIIEKRQSVAFWCNPISGHATLYWYQQILGQGPKLLIQFQNNGVVDDSQLPKDRFSAERLKGVDSTLKIQPAKLEDSAVYLCASSSIASSSYNEQFFGPGTRLTVL.